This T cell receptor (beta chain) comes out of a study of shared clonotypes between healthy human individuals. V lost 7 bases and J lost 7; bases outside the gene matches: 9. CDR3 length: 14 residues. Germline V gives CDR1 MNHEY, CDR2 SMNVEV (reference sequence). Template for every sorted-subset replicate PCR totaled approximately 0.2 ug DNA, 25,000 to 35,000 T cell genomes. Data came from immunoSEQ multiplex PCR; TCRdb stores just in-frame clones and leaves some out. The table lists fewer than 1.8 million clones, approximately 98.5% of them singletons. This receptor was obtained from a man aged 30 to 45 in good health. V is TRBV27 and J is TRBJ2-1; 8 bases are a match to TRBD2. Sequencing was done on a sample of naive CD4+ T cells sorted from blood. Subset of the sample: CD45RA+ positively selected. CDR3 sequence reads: CASKPKAGVNEQFF. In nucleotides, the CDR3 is TGTGCCAGCAAACCTAAAGCGGGAGTAAATGAGCAGTTCTTC.